This T cell receptor (beta chain) derives from a study of STAT5B mutations in CD4+ large granular lymphocyte leukemia. Healthy controls were blood donor buffy coats. V shed 3 bases and J shed 6 bases, with 11 bases lying between them. The CDR3 length is 13 residues. Germline CDR1 SNHLY, CDR2 FYNNEI. This clone was detected a few times. Here immunoSEQ multiplex PCR was the method, and the copy in TCRdb shows in-frame clones only, minus some. This table has tens of thousands of clones, about 78% appearing once. This rearrangement joins TRBV2 to TRBJ1-1, with D possibly being TRBD1 (6 bases). This TCR was sampled from a human donor in good health. Sequenced sample: CD4+ T cells from blood buffy coats. Here the CDR3 reads CASSDMGGSEAFF. The CDR3 DNA sequence: TGTGCCAGCAGTGACATGGGGGGCTCTGAAGCTTTCTTT.